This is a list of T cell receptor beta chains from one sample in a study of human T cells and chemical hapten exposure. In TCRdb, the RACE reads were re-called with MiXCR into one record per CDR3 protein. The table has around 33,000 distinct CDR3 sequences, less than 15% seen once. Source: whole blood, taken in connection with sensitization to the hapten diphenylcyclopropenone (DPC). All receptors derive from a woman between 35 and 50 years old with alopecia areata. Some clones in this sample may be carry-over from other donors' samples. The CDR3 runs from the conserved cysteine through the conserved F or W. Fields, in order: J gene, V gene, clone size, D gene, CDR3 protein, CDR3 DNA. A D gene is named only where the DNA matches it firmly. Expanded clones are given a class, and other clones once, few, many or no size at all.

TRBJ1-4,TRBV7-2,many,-,CASSLDRGKLFF,TGTGCCAGCAGCCTAGACCGGGGAAAACTGTTTTTT
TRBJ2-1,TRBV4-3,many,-,CASSQGPVNEQFF,TGCGCCAGCAGCCAAGGACCGGTCAATGAGCAGTTCTTC
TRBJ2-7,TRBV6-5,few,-,CASNLPGMGQYF,TGTGCCAGCAACTTACCCGGGATGGGGCAGTACTTC
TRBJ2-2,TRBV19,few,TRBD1,CASSEDRKNTGELFF,TGTGCCAGTAGTGAGGACAGGAAGAACACCGGGGAGCTGTTTTTT
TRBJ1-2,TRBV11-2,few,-,CASSSETPPSYAYGYTF,TGTGCCAGCAGCTCGGAGACACCCCCCTCCTACGCCTATGGCTACACCTTC
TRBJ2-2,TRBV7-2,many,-,CASSPSGTHGELFF,TGTGCCAGCAGCCCATCCGGCACCCACGGGGAGCTGTTTTTT
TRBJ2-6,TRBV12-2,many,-,CASRSSWQGASGANVLTF,TGTGCAAGTCGCTCCTCTTGGCAGGGGGCTTCTGGGGCCAACGTCCTGACTTTC
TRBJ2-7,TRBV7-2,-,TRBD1,CASSLVGTGETYEQYF,TGTGCCAGCAGCTTAGTAGGGACAGGGGAAACCTACGAGCAGTACTTC
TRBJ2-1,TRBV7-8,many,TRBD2,CASSPRLAGGEQFF,TGTGCCAGCAGCCCCCGACTAGCGGGGGGGGAGCAGTTCTTC
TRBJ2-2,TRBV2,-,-,CASSETGRKTGELFF,TGTGCCAGCAGTGAGACAGGGAGGAAGACCGGGGAGCTGTTTTTT
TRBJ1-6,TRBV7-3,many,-,CASSTTGIGSPLHF,TGTGCCAGCAGCACTACAGGGATTGGCTCACCCCTCCACTTT
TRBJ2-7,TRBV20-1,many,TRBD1,CSARGQGAPAAYEQYF,TGCAGTGCTAGGGGACAGGGGGCGCCGGCTGCCTACGAGCAGTACTTC
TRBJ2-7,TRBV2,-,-,CASRRDTPSYEQYF,TGTGCCAGCAGGCGAGACACCCCCTCCTACGAGCAGTACTTC
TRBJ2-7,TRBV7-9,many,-,CASSSIAMATTSYEQYF,TGTGCCAGCAGCTCAATAGCCATGGCAACAACGTCCTACGAGCAGTACTTC
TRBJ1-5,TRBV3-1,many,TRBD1,CASSQAGQGKNQPQHF,TGTGCCAGCAGCCAAGCGGGACAGGGGAAAAATCAGCCCCAGCATTTT
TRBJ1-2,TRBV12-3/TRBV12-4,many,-,CASSPDLSYGYTF,TGTGCCAGCAGTCCCGACCTGTCCTATGGCTACACCTTC
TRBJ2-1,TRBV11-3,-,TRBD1,CASSRRRAGTGYNEQFF,TGTGCCAGCAGCCGACGCCGGGCGGGGACAGGGTACAATGAGCAGTTCTTC